The T cell receptor beta chain under discussion was sequenced for a study of CD8+CD57+ T cells in acquired aplastic anemia. Study-level findings and limits: Found in both controls and patients were around 29 CD8+ CDR3 sequences.

The CDR3 runs 15 residues. In germline, CDR1 is SQVTM, CDR2 ANQGSEA. Deletions cut 7 bases from V and 5 bases from J, with 23 bases between. This clonotype came up many times. Antigen specificity is unknown. Genomic DNA was employed as the template in profiling TCR beta VDJ and CDR3. TCRdb re-called the reads through MiXCR, storing one row per CDR3 protein. The sample yields some 200,000 distinct CDR3 sequences, less than 60% seen once. Only patients with CD8+CD57+ cell expansion on flow cytometry were chosen for sequencing. Severe acquired aplastic anemia was the diagnosis recorded for all patients. The clonotype was recovered from a human donor with aplastic anemia. The rearrangement joins TRBV29-1 to TRBJ1-2; D perhaps matches TRBD1 (6 bases). The sample taken for sequencing was sorted CD4+, CD8+, or CD8+CD57+ T cells (not recorded which) from PBMCs. DNA of the CDR3: TGCAGCGATCGACGAACAGGGACCTTGGGGTATGGCTACACCTTC. This sequence encodes CSDRRTGTLGYGYTF.